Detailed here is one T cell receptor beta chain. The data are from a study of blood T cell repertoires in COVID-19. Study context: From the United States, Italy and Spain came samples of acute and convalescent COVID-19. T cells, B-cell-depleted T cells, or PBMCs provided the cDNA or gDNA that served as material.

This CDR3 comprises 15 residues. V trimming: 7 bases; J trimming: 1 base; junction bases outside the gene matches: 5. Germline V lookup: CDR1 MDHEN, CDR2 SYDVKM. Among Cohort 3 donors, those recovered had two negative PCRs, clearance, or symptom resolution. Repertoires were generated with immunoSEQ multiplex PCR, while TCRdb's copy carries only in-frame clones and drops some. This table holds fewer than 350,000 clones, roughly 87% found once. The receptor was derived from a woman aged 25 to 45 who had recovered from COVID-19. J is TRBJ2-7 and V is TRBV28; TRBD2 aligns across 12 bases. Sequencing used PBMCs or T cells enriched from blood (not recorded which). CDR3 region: CASTFLAGGSYEQYF. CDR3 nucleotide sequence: TGTGCCAGCACCTTCCTAGCGGGGGGGTCCTACGAGCAGTACTTC.